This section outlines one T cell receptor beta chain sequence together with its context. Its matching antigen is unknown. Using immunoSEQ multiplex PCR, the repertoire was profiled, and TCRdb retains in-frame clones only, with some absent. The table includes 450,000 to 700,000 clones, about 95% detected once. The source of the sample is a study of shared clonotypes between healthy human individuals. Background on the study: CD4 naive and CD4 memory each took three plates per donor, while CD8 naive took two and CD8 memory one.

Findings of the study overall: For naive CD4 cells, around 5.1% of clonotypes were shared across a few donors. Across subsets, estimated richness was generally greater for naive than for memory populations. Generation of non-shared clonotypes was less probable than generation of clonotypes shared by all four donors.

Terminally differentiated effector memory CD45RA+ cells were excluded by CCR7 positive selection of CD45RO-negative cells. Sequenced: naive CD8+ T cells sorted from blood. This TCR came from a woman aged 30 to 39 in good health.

CDR3 sequence reads: CASSPGGANYGYTF. CDR3 in DNA: TGTGCCAGCAGCCCAGGCGGAGCTAACTATGGCTACACCTTC. The chain is built from TRBV7-2 and TRBJ1-2; no definite D call. The germline gives CDR1 SGHTA, CDR2 FQGNSA. V was cut by 5 bases and J by 0 bases, with 10 bases left in between. CDR3 length equals 14 residues.